This TCR beta chain derives from a study of cytomegalovirus exposure and HLA in healthy donors. Study information: HLA-typed donors were the source of tens of millions of unique TCRs held in an early data release. Study-wide results and caveats: A later analysis appeared to link common viral pathogens to several of the most significant clusters. It is likely that the observed cluster of highly shared sequence variants was a sequencing artifact.

It was with 60 Vbeta and 13 Jbeta primers that the PCR ran. Generated by immunoSEQ multiplex PCR, the TCRdb table keeps only in-frame clones and is missing some. Here the sample spans some 95,000 clones, 78% being singletons. Donors consisted of healthy bone marrow donors. At least ten counts were recorded for this clone. What it binds is not known. This TCR derives from a woman aged 35 to 49 in good health and CMV-seropositive. What was sequenced was PBMCs.

As DNA, the CDR3 is TGTGCCAGCAGCTTACTTCACTATGGCTACACCTTC. Its translation is CASSLLHYGYTF. The rearrangement links TRBV7-9 to TRBJ1-2; D gene unclear. CDR1 and CDR2 (germline): SEHNR, FQNEAQ (reference sequence). Trimming cost V 2 bases and J 3 bases, with 4 bases left between them. This CDR3 is 12 amino acids long.